The text below deals with one T cell receptor beta chain. The CDR3 loop spans 17 amino acids. V was clipped by 2 bases and J by 4 bases, with 19 bases between them. Germline CDR1 SGHTS, CDR2 YDEGEE. One Seattle source followed patients from active infection through their disease course. This sample is drawn from a study of blood T cell repertoires in COVID-19. In the study overall: In each case, the material was cDNA or gDNA derived from T cells, B-cell-depleted T cells, or PBMCs.

The table came from immunoSEQ multiplex PCR; TCRdb's copy has only in-frame clones and leaves some out. The sample records some 200,000 clones, approximately 86% being singletons. The chain carries TRBV5-8 and TRBJ1-5; tentative D call: TRBD1 (5 bases). The receptor's source is a woman between 25 and 40 years old with COVID-19, enrolled during active disease. The specimen was peripheral blood. The CDR3 here is CASSFFTNQGLNQPQHF. The CDR3 coding sequence is TGTGCCAGCAGCTTTTTTACGAATCAGGGACTGAATCAGCCCCAGCATTTT.